A selection of T cell receptor beta chains follows, all from one sample in a study of T cells after yellow fever vaccination. TCRdb redid the calling of the 5' RACE reads with MiXCR, one entry per CDR3 protein. Among about 630,000 distinct CDR3 sequences, approximately 13% were seen once, and the ten largest hold under 15%. This sample comprised PBMCs, obtained on the day of the yellow fever booster vaccination. Every receptor here comes from a man in his thirties or forties who received the YFV17D yellow fever vaccine. Each CDR3 is given with its conserved first and last residue. A D gene is named only where the DNA matches it firmly. The size entry is marked missing in some rows and otherwise reads once, few, many or a size class.

J: TRBJ1-4; V: TRBV5-1; size: many; D: NA; CDR3: CASSPGGVPGGEKLFF; DNA: TGCGCCAGCAGCCCGGGGGGCGTCCCAGGCGGTGAAAAACTGTTTTTT
J: TRBJ2-5; V: TRBV6-1; size: NA; D: NA; CDR3: CASRVLGGGETQYF; DNA: TGTGCCAGCAGGGTCTTAGGGGGTGGGGAGACCCAGTACTTC
J: TRBJ1-1; V: TRBV6-6; size: many; D: NA; CDR3: CASSTGNTEAFF; DNA: TGTGCCAGCAGTACGGGGAACACTGAAGCTTTCTTT
J: TRBJ2-3; V: TRBV5-1; size: NA; D: NA; CDR3: CASNQEPSGSTDTQYF; DNA: TGCGCCAGCAACCAGGAACCGAGCGGGAGCACAGATACGCAGTATTTT
J: TRBJ2-5; V: TRBV7-3; size: few; D: NA; CDR3: CAGGMERLAAPRETQYF; DNA: TGTGCCGGGGGCATGGAGCGGCTAGCGGCCCCTCGAGAGACCCAGTACTTC
J: TRBJ2-4; V: TRBV10-3; size: NA; D: TRBD2; CDR3: CAISDRGGLAKNIQYF; DNA: TGTGCCATCAGTGACCGGGGGGGACTAGCCAAAAACATTCAGTACTTC
J: TRBJ2-2; V: TRBV7-6; size: NA; D: TRBD2; CDR3: CASSFGLAGEGTGELFF; DNA: TGTGCCAGCAGCTTTGGGCTAGCGGGAGAAGGAACCGGGGAGCTGTTTTTT
J: TRBJ1-2; V: TRBV19; size: few; D: TRBD1; CDR3: CASRATGGGNYGYTF; DNA: TGTGCCAGTAGAGCAACAGGGGGCGGCAACTATGGCTACACCTTC
J: TRBJ2-6; V: TRBV15; size: few; D: NA; CDR3: CATSRQTGLSGANVLTF; DNA: TGTGCCACCAGCAGACAAACAGGGTTATCTGGGGCCAACGTCCTGACTTTC
J: TRBJ2-2; V: TRBV12-3/TRBV12-4; size: NA; D: TRBD1; CDR3: CASSPTGLAGELFF; DNA: TGTGCCAGCAGTCCGACAGGGCTCGCCGGGGAGCTGTTTTTT
J: TRBJ2-7; V: TRBV11-2; size: few; D: TRBD1; CDR3: CASRRLPGQASYEQYF; DNA: TGTGCCAGCAGGCGACTCCCGGGACAGGCTTCCTACGAGCAGTACTTC
J: TRBJ2-5; V: TRBV7-2; size: NA; D: NA; CDR3: CATARQDLQETQYF; DNA: TGTGCCACCGCCCGGCAGGATTTACAAGAGACCCAGTACTTC
J: TRBJ2-5; V: TRBV7-8; size: NA; D: TRBD1; CDR3: CASSLGDSNQETQYF; DNA: TGTGCCAGCAGCTTGGGGGACAGCAACCAAGAGACCCAGTACTTC
J: TRBJ2-7; V: TRBV4-3; size: few; D: TRBD1; CDR3: CASSRSTGTGKPYEQYF; DNA: TGCGCCAGCAGTCGTAGCACCGGGACAGGGAAGCCCTACGAGCAGTACTTC
J: TRBJ1-2; V: TRBV10-3; size: NA; D: NA; CDR3: CAISESNYGYTF; DNA: TGTGCCATCAGTGAGTCGAACTATGGCTACACCTTC
J: TRBJ2-5; V: TRBV29-1; size: few; D: TRBD1; CDR3: CSGWVGQGRETQYF; DNA: TGCAGCGGTTGGGTCGGACAGGGGAGAGAGACCCAGTACTTC
J: TRBJ2-5; V: TRBV28; size: few; D: NA; CDR3: CASIRRGGGQETQYF; DNA: TGTGCCAGCATAAGGCGGGGAGGAGGGCAAGAGACCCAGTACTTC
J: TRBJ2-5; V: TRBV24-1; size: few; D: NA; CDR3: CATRQGFGTQYF; DNA: TGTGCCACCAGGCAGGGTTTCGGGACCCAGTACTTC
J: TRBJ2-1; V: TRBV7-9; size: many; D: NA; CDR3: CASSPRAAGSYNEQFF; DNA: TGTGCCAGCAGCCCTCGCGCGGCGGGGTCCTACAATGAGCAGTTCTTC
J: TRBJ2-5; V: TRBV5-4; size: NA; D: TRBD2; CDR3: CASSPRRGGEETQYF; DNA: TGTGCCAGCAGCCCCAGGCGGGGAGGGGAAGAGACCCAGTACTTC
J: TRBJ2-7; V: TRBV6-1; size: few; D: TRBD2; CDR3: CASSQGLAELYEQYF; DNA: TGTGCCAGCAGTCAGGGACTAGCGGAGCTCTACGAGCAGTACTTC
J: TRBJ2-7; V: TRBV20-1; size: NA; D: TRBD1; CDR3: CSLQGDRDFDEQYF; DNA: TGCAGTCTACAGGGGGACAGGGATTTCGACGAGCAGTACTTC
J: TRBJ1-6; V: TRBV20-1; size: NA; D: NA; CDR3: CSARVYGSAGTPLHF; DNA: TGCAGTGCTAGAGTTTATGGCAGTGCTGGGACACCCCTCCACTTT
J: TRBJ2-5; V: TRBV6-2/TRBV6-3; size: many; D: NA; CDR3: CASSYRTQETQYF; DNA: TGTGCCAGCAGTTACCGAACTCAAGAGACCCAGTACTTC
J: TRBJ2-7; V: TRBV12-3/TRBV12-4; size: NA; D: NA; CDR3: CASSSSEGAYEQYF; DNA: TGTGCCAGCAGTTCATCGGAGGGAGCCTACGAGCAGTACTTC
J: TRBJ1-5; V: TRBV28; size: NA; D: NA; CDR3: CASSLHLGINQPQHF; DNA: TGTGCCAGCAGTTTACACCTAGGAATCAATCAGCCCCAGCATTTT
J: TRBJ2-1; V: TRBV20-1; size: NA; D: TRBD2; CDR3: CSASPLAGGYNEQFF; DNA: TGCAGTGCCTCCCCCCTAGCGGGAGGGTACAATGAGCAGTTCTTC
J: TRBJ2-5; V: TRBV20-1; size: NA; D: NA; CDR3: CSARVPWETQYF; DNA: TGCAGTGCTAGGGTCCCCTGGGAGACCCAGTACTTC
J: TRBJ1-2; V: TRBV20-1; size: few; D: NA; CDR3: CSARAPGYTF; DNA: TGCAGTGCACGAGCCCCTGGCTACACCTTC
J: TRBJ2-7; V: TRBV7-9; size: NA; D: NA; CDR3: CASSLGNREQYF; DNA: TGTGCCAGCAGCTTAGGTAATCGCGAGCAGTACTTC
J: TRBJ1-1; V: TRBV5-1; size: many; D: TRBD1; CDR3: CASSLRGQPEDKAFF; DNA: TGCGCCAGCAGCTTGAGGGGACAGCCGGAGGATAAAGCTTTCTTT
J: TRBJ1-5; V: TRBV6-1; size: few; D: NA; CDR3: CASSPRGESQPQHF; DNA: TGTGCCAGCAGTCCCCGAGGTGAGAGCCAGCCCCAGCATTTT
J: TRBJ2-3; V: TRBV24-1; size: NA; D: TRBD2; CDR3: CATSTSAGAGDTQYF; DNA: TGTGCCACCAGTACCTCAGCGGGAGCTGGAGATACGCAGTATTTT
J: TRBJ2-1; V: TRBV6-2/TRBV6-3; size: NA; D: TRBD2; CDR3: CASRRTSGRPDNEQFF; DNA: TGTGCCAGCAGGAGGACTAGCGGGAGACCTGACAATGAGCAGTTCTTC
J: TRBJ2-5; V: TRBV15; size: NA; D: TRBD1; CDR3: CATRRGTGHIETQYF; DNA: TGTGCCACCAGGCGAGGGACAGGTCATATCGAGACCCAGTACTTC
J: TRBJ2-1; V: TRBV18; size: NA; D: TRBD2; CDR3: CASSPPLAGGNEQFF; DNA: TGTGCCAGCTCACCACCACTAGCGGGAGGGAATGAGCAGTTCTTC
J: TRBJ2-7; V: TRBV7-2; size: few; D: NA; CDR3: CASSLRSELIYEQYF; DNA: TGTGCCAGCAGCTTACGATCCGAGTTGATCTACGAGCAGTACTTC
J: TRBJ2-2; V: TRBV7-9; size: few; D: NA; CDR3: CASSLIRERSTGELFF; DNA: TGTGCCAGCAGCTTAATCCGGGAGAGGAGCACCGGGGAGCTGTTTTTT
J: TRBJ1-4; V: TRBV20-1; size: NA; D: TRBD1; CDR3: CSASLQGGNEKLFF; DNA: TGCAGTGCTTCCCTACAGGGGGGGAATGAAAAACTGTTTTTT
J: TRBJ2-7; V: TRBV27; size: NA; D: NA; CDR3: CASSPSFLGWYEQYF; DNA: TGTGCCAGCAGTCCCTCCTTCCTAGGGTGGTACGAGCAGTACTTC
J: TRBJ1-4; V: TRBV7-2; size: NA; D: NA; CDR3: CASSLLGGLNEKLFF; DNA: TGTGCCAGCAGCTTACTTGGCGGGCTAAATGAAAAACTGTTTTTT
J: TRBJ2-4; V: TRBV19; size: NA; D: NA; CDR3: CASSHDSIQIQYF; DNA: TGTGCCAGTAGCCACGACAGTATCCAAATTCAGTACTTC
J: TRBJ2-2; V: TRBV6-2/TRBV6-3; size: NA; D: TRBD2; CDR3: CASSSSGRERTGELFF; DNA: TGTGCCAGCAGCTCTAGCGGGAGGGAAAGAACCGGGGAGCTGTTTTTT
J: TRBJ2-2; V: TRBV12-3/TRBV12-4; size: few; D: TRBD1; CDR3: CASRKLPGQGANTGELFF; DNA: TGTGCCAGCAGGAAGCTACCGGGACAGGGGGCGAACACCGGGGAGCTGTTTTTT
J: TRBJ2-1; V: TRBV6-5; size: NA; D: NA; CDR3: CASSFLKGYNEQFF; DNA: TGTGCCAGCAGTTTCCTAAAGGGCTACAATGAGCAGTTCTTC
J: TRBJ2-5; V: TRBV11-2; size: NA; D: NA; CDR3: CASSLSAQETQYF; DNA: TGTGCCAGCAGCTTGTCAGCTCAAGAGACCCAGTACTTC
J: TRBJ2-1; V: TRBV6-2/TRBV6-3; size: NA; D: NA; CDR3: CASSYSASSNEQFF; DNA: TGTGCCAGCAGTTACTCGGCTAGTTCCAATGAGCAGTTCTTC
J: TRBJ2-3; V: TRBV7-2; size: NA; D: TRBD2; CDR3: CASSLLVASGSTDTQYF; DNA: TGTGCCAGCAGCTTATTGGTGGCTAGCGGGAGCACAGATACGCAGTATTTT
J: TRBJ2-7; V: TRBV20-1; size: few; D: TRBD2; CDR3: CSAREPGLAYEQYF; DNA: TGCAGTGCTAGAGAACCGGGACTAGCCTACGAGCAGTACTTC
J: TRBJ2-7; V: TRBV19; size: few; D: NA; CDR3: CASSMQGYEQYF; DNA: TGTGCCAGTAGTATGCAGGGCTACGAGCAGTACTTC
J: TRBJ2-3; V: TRBV12-3/TRBV12-4; size: NA; D: TRBD2; CDR3: CASSRTLAVTDTQYF; DNA: TGTGCCAGCAGCCGGACCCTAGCGGTCACAGATACGCAGTATTTT
J: TRBJ2-7; V: TRBV5-5; size: few; D: TRBD1; CDR3: CASSSTGTHYEQYF; DNA: TGTGCCAGCAGCTCGACAGGGACCCACTACGAGCAGTACTTC
J: TRBJ2-1; V: TRBV7-6; size: NA; D: TRBD2; CDR3: CASSPLISSGRNEQFF; DNA: TGTGCCAGCAGCCCCCTAATCTCTAGCGGACGCAATGAGCAGTTCTTC
J: TRBJ2-7; V: TRBV29-1; size: few; D: NA; CDR3: CSVLRGGAIYSYEQYF; DNA: TGCAGCGTGCTAAGAGGTGGGGCTATATATTCCTACGAGCAGTACTTC
J: TRBJ2-7; V: TRBV6-5; size: many; D: NA; CDR3: CASSYPGSYEQYF; DNA: TGTGCCAGCAGCTACCCGGGCTCCTACGAGCAGTACTTC
J: TRBJ2-3; V: TRBV12-3/TRBV12-4; size: few; D: TRBD2; CDR3: CASSIAGEGSPQDTQYF; DNA: TGTGCCAGCAGTATAGCCGGGGAGGGGTCCCCGCAAGATACGCAGTATTTT
J: TRBJ2-1; V: TRBV7-9; size: NA; D: TRBD2; CDR3: CASSPGLAGGRNEQFF; DNA: TGTGCCAGCAGCCCCGGACTAGCGGGAGGGCGGAATGAGCAGTTCTTC